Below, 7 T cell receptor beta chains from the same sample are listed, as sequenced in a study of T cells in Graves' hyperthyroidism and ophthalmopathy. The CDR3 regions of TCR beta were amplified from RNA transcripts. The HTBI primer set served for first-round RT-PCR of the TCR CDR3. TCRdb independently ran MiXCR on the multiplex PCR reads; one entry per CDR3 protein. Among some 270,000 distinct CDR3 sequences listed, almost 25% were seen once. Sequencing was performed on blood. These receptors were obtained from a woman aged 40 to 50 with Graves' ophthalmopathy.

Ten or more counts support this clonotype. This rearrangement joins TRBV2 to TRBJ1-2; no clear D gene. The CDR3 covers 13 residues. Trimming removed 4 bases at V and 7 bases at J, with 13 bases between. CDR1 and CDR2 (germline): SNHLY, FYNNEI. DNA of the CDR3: TGTGCCAGCAGTGTATCCAAGGCCGGTGGCTACACCTTC. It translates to CASSVSKAGGYTF. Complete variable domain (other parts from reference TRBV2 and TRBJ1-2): EPEVTQTPSHQVTQMGQEVILRCVPISNHLYFYWYRQILGQKVEFLVSFYNNEISEKSEIFDDQFSVERPDGSNFTLKIRSTKLEDSAMYFCASSVSKAGGYTFGSGTRLTVV.

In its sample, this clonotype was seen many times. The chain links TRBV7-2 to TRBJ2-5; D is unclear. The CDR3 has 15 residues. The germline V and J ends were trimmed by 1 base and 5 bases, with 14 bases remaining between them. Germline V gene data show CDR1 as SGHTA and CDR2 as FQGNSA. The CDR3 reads CASSLEVLVGETQYF. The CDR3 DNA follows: TGTGCCAGCAGCTTAGAGGTTCTAGTCGGTGAGACCCAGTACTTC.

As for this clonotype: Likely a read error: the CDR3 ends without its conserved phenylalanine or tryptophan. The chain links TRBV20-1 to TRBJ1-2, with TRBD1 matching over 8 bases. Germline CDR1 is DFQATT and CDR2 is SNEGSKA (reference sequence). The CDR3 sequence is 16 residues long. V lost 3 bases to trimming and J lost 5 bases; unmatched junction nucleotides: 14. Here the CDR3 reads CSASGTGQGIRYGYTI. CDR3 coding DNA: TGCAGTGCTAGCGGCACAGGACAGGGTATTCGGTATGGCTACACCATC.

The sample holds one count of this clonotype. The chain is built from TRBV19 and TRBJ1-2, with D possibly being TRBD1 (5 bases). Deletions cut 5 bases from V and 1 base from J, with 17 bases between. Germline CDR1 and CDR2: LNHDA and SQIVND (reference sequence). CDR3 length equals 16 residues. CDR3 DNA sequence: TGTGCCAGTAGTTCAGGACGGGACTACCTTAACTATGGCTACACCTTC. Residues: CASSSGRDYLNYGYTF.

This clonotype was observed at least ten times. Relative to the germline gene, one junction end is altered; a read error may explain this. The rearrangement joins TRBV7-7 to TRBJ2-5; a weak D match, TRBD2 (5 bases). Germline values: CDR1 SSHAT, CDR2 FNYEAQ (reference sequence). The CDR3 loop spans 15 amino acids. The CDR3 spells CASSPGLGSQETQYF. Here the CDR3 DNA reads TGTGCTAGCAGCCCGGGCCTAGGGAGTCAGGAGACCCAGTACTTC.

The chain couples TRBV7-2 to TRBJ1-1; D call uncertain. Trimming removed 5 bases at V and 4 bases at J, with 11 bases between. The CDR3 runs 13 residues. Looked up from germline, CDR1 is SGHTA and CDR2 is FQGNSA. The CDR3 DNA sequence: TGTGCCAGCAGCCTCCGGAGCAGCACTGAAGCTTTCTTT. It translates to CASSLRSSTEAFF.

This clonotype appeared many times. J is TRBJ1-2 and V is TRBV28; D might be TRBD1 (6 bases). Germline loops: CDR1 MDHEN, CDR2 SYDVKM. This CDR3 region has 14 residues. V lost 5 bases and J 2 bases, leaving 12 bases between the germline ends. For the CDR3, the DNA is TGTGCCAGCAGTCGGACAGTCCAGAACTATGGCTACACCTTC. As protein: CASSRTVQNYGYTF.